This TCR beta chain emerged from a study of identical twins. MiXCR was run by TCRdb on the 5' RACE reads, yielding one entry per CDR3 protein. The data hold roughly 540,000 distinct CDR3 sequences, with around 20% observed a single time. The CDR3 has 15 amino acids. Germline CDR1 is MNHEY and CDR2 is SVGAGI. Comment on this clonotype: An end of the junction does not agree with germline; a read error may underlie this.

The sample was also linked to a second study, of T cells expressing NK-cell markers.

The sequence derives from a young woman in good health. Input material: CD4+ T cells sorted from blood. The chain couples TRBV6-5 to TRBJ1-2, with 8 bases that match TRBD1. CDR3 coding DNA: TGTGCCAGCAGTAACTCGGACAGGGTTCTTTATGGCTACACCTTC. Translating it yields CASSNSDRVLYGYTF.